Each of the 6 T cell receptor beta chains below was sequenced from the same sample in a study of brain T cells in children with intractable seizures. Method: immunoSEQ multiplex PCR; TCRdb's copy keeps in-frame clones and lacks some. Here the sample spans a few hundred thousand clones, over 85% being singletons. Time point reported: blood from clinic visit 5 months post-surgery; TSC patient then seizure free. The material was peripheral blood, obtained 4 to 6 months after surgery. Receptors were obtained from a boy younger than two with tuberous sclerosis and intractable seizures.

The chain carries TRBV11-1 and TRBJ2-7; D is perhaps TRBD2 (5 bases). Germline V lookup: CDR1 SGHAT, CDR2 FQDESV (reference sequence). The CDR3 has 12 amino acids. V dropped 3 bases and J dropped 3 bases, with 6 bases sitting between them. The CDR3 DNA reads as TGTGCCAGCAGCTTCAGCGGCTACGAGCAGTACTTC. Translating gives CASSFSGYEQYF.

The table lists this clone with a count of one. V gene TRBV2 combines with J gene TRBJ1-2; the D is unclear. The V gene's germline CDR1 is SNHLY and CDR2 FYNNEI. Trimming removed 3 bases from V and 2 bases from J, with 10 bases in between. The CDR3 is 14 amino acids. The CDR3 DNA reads TGTGCCAGCAGTGACGGCAGATCAAACTATGGCTACACCTTC. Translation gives CASSDGRSNYGYTF.

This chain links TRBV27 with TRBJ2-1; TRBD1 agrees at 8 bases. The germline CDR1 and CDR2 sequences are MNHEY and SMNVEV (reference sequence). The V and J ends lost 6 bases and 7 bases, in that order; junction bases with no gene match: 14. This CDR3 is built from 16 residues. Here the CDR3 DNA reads TGTGCCAGCAGCGACACTCCGGGACAGGCCGGGAATGAGCAGTTCTTC. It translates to CASSDTPGQAGNEQFF.

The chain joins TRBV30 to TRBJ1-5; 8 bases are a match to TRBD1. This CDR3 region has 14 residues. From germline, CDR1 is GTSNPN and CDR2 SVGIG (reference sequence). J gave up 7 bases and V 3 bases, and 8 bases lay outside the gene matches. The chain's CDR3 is CAWSAGQGLQPQHF. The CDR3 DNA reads TGTGCCTGGAGCGCCGGACAGGGTCTCCAGCCCCAGCATTTT.

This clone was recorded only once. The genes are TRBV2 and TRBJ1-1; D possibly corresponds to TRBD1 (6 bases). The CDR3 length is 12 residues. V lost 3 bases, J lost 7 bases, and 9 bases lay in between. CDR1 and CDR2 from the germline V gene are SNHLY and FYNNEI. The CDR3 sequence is CASSDIGGEAFF. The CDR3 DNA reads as TGTGCCAGCAGTGATATAGGGGGTGAAGCTTTCTTT.

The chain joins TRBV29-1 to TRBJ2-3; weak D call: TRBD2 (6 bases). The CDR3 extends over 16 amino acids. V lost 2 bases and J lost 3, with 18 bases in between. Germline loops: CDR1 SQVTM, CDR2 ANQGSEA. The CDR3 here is CSVELTTRGETDTQYF. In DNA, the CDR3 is TGCAGCGTTGAATTAACGACTAGGGGTGAGACAGATACGCAGTATTTT.